These T cell receptor beta chains were read from a single sample in a study of radiotherapy plus CTLA-4 blockade in lung cancer. Assay used: immunoSEQ multiplex PCR; TCRdb lists only in-frame clones, some missing. The sample records some 64,000 clones, approximately 79% being singletons. The material was peripheral blood, obtained from a patient treated with radiotherapy plus ipilimumab. These receptors all stem from a human donor with non-small cell lung cancer whose response to radiotherapy plus ipilimumab could not be evaluated. Some clones in this sample may be carry-over from other donors' samples. The conserved cysteine and the conserved F or W are not part of the CDR3 here.

V gene: TRBV7-2
CDR3 length: 15
CDR3 protein: ASSLWIASGGLDIQY

V gene: TRBV5-1
CDR3 length: 15
CDR3 protein: ASSLAGTSGGANEQF

V gene: TRBV11-2
CDR3 length: 17
CDR3 protein: ASSAGFWDRGRAGTEAF

V gene: TRBV5-1
CDR3 length: 13
CDR3 protein: ASSLVEGWDTEAF

V gene: TRBV27
CDR3 length: 10
CDR3 protein: ASSPRGSTIY

V gene: TRBV7-2
CDR3 length: 13
CDR3 protein: ASSQGRGMWNTQY

V gene: TRBV7-6
CDR3 length: 11
CDR3 protein: ASSSGTGGGYT

V gene: TRBV19
CDR3 length: 13
CDR3 protein: ASSPTGTGFYEQY

V gene: TRBV5-6
CDR3 length: 13
CDR3 protein: ASTLGQYSNQPQH

V gene: TRBV20-1
CDR3 length: 9
CDR3 protein: SARGDYEQY

V gene: TRBV9
CDR3 length: 13
CDR3 protein: ASSVRGQGPDEQY

V gene: TRBV11-2
CDR3 length: 11
CDR3 protein: ASSLDRLDKAF

V gene: TRBV18
CDR3 length: 14
CDR3 protein: ASSPVDRIKGQPQH

V gene: TRBV15
CDR3 length: 13
CDR3 protein: ATSRERGGYYEQY

V gene: TRBV5-6
CDR3 length: 14
CDR3 protein: ASSWSIGGGANEQY

V gene: TRBV9
CDR3 length: 14
CDR3 protein: ASSVTGLAGFGELF

V gene: TRBV5-1
CDR3 length: 10
CDR3 protein: ASSLARDEQY

V gene: TRBV5-1
CDR3 length: 14
CDR3 protein: ASSLGGSGYTGELF

V gene: TRBV28
CDR3 length: 13
CDR3 protein: ASSSRDRAPYGYT

V gene: TRBV7-2
CDR3 length: 13
CDR3 protein: ASSLMAGRTGELF

V gene: TRBV7-2
CDR3 length: 12
CDR3 protein: ASNSLTGSGELF

V gene: TRBV7-7
CDR3 length: 12
CDR3 protein: ASSVDVRGETQY

V gene: TRBV4-1
CDR3 length: 15
CDR3 protein: ASSPRVGTSGGNEQF

V gene: TRBV9
CDR3 length: 11
CDR3 protein: ASSLSTLNEQY

V gene: TRBV9
CDR3 length: 11
CDR3 protein: ASSVDGNYGYT

V gene: TRBV19
CDR3 length: 12
CDR3 protein: ASSIEVANTEAF

V gene: TRBV18
CDR3 length: 13
CDR3 protein: ASSPSATSSYEQY

V gene: TRBV6-5
CDR3 length: 13
CDR3 protein: ASSSQGKGNTEAF

V gene: TRBV2
CDR3 length: 13
CDR3 protein: ASSGNSGQNEKLF

V gene: TRBV30
CDR3 length: 13
CDR3 protein: AWSTELAGTDTQY

V gene: TRBV9
CDR3 length: 13
CDR3 protein: ASSVVGGPQETQY

V gene: TRBV19
CDR3 length: 13
CDR3 protein: ASSTGVLEDEKLF

V gene: TRBV6-5
CDR3 length: 12
CDR3 protein: ASSYGAGTYEQY

V gene: TRBV18
CDR3 length: 14
CDR3 protein: ASSPRGQGSSYEQY

V gene: TRBV9
CDR3 length: 12
CDR3 protein: ASSVAGTGNTIY

V gene: TRBV7-2
CDR3 length: 12
CDR3 protein: ASSFRQGATEAF

V gene: TRBV27
CDR3 length: 16
CDR3 protein: ASSSPLRGARGTGELF

V gene: TRBV6-5
CDR3 length: 13
CDR3 protein: ASSINSLGGTIQY

V gene: TRBV7-9
CDR3 length: 9
CDR3 protein: ASSLARGYT

V gene: TRBV5-6
CDR3 length: 11
CDR3 protein: ASSSGGVETQY

V gene: TRBV27
CDR3 length: 15
CDR3 protein: ASSPRANRDPRYGYT

V gene: TRBV5-8
CDR3 length: 13
CDR3 protein: ASSLGSYSNQPQH

V gene: TRBV7-8
CDR3 length: 12
CDR3 protein: ASSSLRGGTEAF

V gene: TRBV19
CDR3 length: 13
CDR3 protein: ASSIGDRVAETQY

V gene: TRBV4-1
CDR3 length: 15
CDR3 protein: ASSRYSGGAEGGELF

V gene: TRBV4-1
CDR3 length: 15
CDR3 protein: ASSQGVPTIMDYGYT

V gene: TRBV27
CDR3 length: 12
CDR3 protein: ASTGGGGPYEQY

V gene: TRBV6-1
CDR3 length: 13
CDR3 protein: ASSEWVEGNTEAF

V gene: TRBV27
CDR3 length: 14
CDR3 protein: ASSPQGTFVTYEQY

V gene: TRBV6-5
CDR3 length: 11
CDR3 protein: ASSYEEIGPQH

V gene: TRBV18
CDR3 length: 12
CDR3 protein: ASSPLGGPYEQY

V gene: TRBV19
CDR3 length: 14
CDR3 protein: ASSIYRAATNEKLF

V gene: TRBV28
CDR3 length: 12
CDR3 protein: ASRDRGRNTEAF

V gene: TRBV18
CDR3 length: 14
CDR3 protein: ASSLLTGGGDGEQY

V gene: TRBV7-2
CDR3 length: 13
CDR3 protein: ASSLGGTGGAEQF

V gene: TRBV5-1
CDR3 length: 12
CDR3 protein: ASSLQGDTGELF

V gene: TRBV6-1
CDR3 length: 13
CDR3 protein: ASNAAGGVDEKLF

V gene: TRBV15
CDR3 length: 13
CDR3 protein: ATKAQRAGGTEAF